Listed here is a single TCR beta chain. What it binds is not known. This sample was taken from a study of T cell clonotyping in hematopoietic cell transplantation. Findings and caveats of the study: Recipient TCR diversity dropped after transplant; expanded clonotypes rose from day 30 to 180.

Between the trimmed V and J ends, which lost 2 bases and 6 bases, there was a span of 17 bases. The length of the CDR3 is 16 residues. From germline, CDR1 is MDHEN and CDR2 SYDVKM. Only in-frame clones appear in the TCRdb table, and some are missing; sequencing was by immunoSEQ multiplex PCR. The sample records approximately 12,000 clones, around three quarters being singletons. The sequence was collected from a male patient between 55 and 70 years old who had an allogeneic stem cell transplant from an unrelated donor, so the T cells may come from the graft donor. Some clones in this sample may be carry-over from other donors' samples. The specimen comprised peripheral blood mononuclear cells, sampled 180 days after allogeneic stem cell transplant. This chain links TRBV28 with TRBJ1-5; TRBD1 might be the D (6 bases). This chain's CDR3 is CASSLVSGVEGQPQHF. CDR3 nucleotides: TGTGCCAGCAGTTTAGTCTCAGGGGTTGAGGGTCAGCCCCAGCATTTT.